This T cell receptor (beta chain) was sequenced during a study of cytomegalovirus exposure and HLA in healthy donors. V shed 4 bases, J shed 5 bases, and the junction held 14 bases outside the gene matches. This CDR3 is 17 amino acids long. The germline V gene encodes CDR1 LGHNA and CDR2 YSLEER. Overall study results and limits: CMV serostatus alone was available as immune exposure information. In a later analysis, at a false discovery rate of 0.05, approximately 16,000 TCR beta sequences matched HLA alleles.

PCR employed 60 Vbeta and 13 Jbeta primers. Methods used by the authors: In a later analysis, the count reached some 73 million unique TCR beta chains, with 8.5 million to 14 million shared. TCRdb keeps only in-frame clones here, not all; method: immunoSEQ multiplex PCR. From that table come the V and J calls and clone size; the DNA was used to work out D and trimming. The sample's table shows 40,000 to 45,000 clones. As concerns this clone: Its antigen remains unknown.

The sample consisted of PBMCs. This rearrangement joins TRBV4-3 to TRBJ2-1; 7 nucleotides line up with TRBD1. This TCR came from a man aged 30 to 39 in good health and CMV-seronegative. For the CDR3, the DNA is TGCGCCAGCAGCCGAGAGATGACAGGGCAGCCCAACAATGAGCAGTTCTTC. Its protein is CASSREMTGQPNNEQFF.